This T cell receptor (beta chain) was profiled in a study of cytomegalovirus exposure and HLA in healthy donors (dated 2017 in TCRdb). Looking at the study overall: According to a later analysis, one platform produced both the approximately 110 validation repertoires and the approximately 600 repertoires of the first cohort. The aim of the study was to test whether cataloging public T cell receptors could identify signatures of past pathogen exposure. Besides the first cohort of some 670 subjects, a separate validation cohort made up of about 120 different subjects was used. High-throughput TCR immunosequencing, statistical association of individual TCRs with disease status, and machine learning were combined to predict cytomegalovirus infection status. Results the study describes overall, beyond this receptor: The validation cohort had no HLA typing available for a later analysis, so co-occurrence within that cohort was assessed over all 110 or so repertoires. A few of the identified cytomegalovirus-associated TCR beta chains were confirmed in vitro to be specific for cytomegalovirus antigens. Across donors, most TCR sequences were observed very rarely, whereas some public TCRs were present in many individuals. It was suggested by the authors that the approach could potentially be generalized to other disease states and immunological phenotypes. A total of roughly 160 TCR beta chains were listed by the study as associated with cytomegalovirus. In a later analysis, TCRs clustered in the first cohort were found to also tend to co-occur in the 120 or so validation repertoires, with over 90% of cluster scores above 0. The classifier was reported to diagnose cytomegalovirus status with high specificity and sensitivity in both the original cohort and the validation cohort.

Libraries were prepared through the immunoSEQ multiplex PCR assay. Regarding the original processing steps: A statistical classification framework was developed to diagnose cytomegalovirus status using the catalog of TCR beta chain sequences. TCRdb retrieved this table from immuneACCESS and kept in-frame rearrangements only. Not all clones are present; in checked studies, unresolved V genes account for under half, and no reason is known for the remainder. D and trimming were read from the DNA, whereas the V and J calls and clone size are those reported in that table. Counted in this sample were more than 55,000 clones; approximately 88% of them appeared once. The ten biggest clones cover roughly 1.2% of the sample. Donors formed part of the validation cohort, which comprised 120 subjects and was distinct from the first cohort of 550 to 850 subjects. V loses 4 bases at its end and J loses 9 bases; junction bases beyond the gene matches: 8. The CDR1 and CDR2 encoded by the germline V gene are SGHTA and FQGNSA. The CDR3 measures 15 amino acids from cysteine to phenylalanine. CDR3 DNA is the only sequence kept; it has 45 bases, read in frame from the first base.

This clone was detected once. Its antigen target is currently unknown. No much larger clone exists at a distance of one base, and base qualities are not known. This TCR was recovered from a woman aged 18-35 years in good health and CMV-seronegative. This chain is built from TRBV7-2 and TRBJ2-1; 11 nucleotides in the junction match TRBD1. The sequenced sample consisted of PBMCs. The CDR3 sequence is CASSSGTGGGGEQFF. The DNA is TGTGCCAGCAGCTCCGGGACAGGGGGAGGGGGTGAGCAGTTCTTC.